This is a list of T cell receptor beta chains from one sample in a study of T cells after yellow fever vaccination. TCRdb called the 5' RACE reads again in MiXCR, with one record for every CDR3 protein. Found here are 110,000 to 150,000 distinct CDR3 sequences, approximately 6.6% of them singletons; the top ten hold 0.55% to 0.7%. Sample: CD4+ T cells sorted from PBMCs, taken 10 days after the yellow fever booster vaccination. These receptors were obtained from a man younger than 40 who received the YFV17D yellow fever vaccine. Both conserved end residues are part of each CDR3. A D gene is named only where the DNA matches it firmly. Sizes are listed as once, few or many counts, or a class when the clone is expanded.

TRBJ2-5 | many | TRBD2 | TRBV29-1 | CSGTSEKETQYF | TGCAGCGGTACTAGCGAGAAAGAGACCCAGTACTTC
TRBJ2-1 | many | TRBD2 | TRBV7-2 | CASSWTSAPEDEQFF | TGTGCCAGCAGCTGGACTAGCGCCCCTGAGGATGAGCAGTTCTTC
TRBJ1-1 | many | TRBD1 | TRBV7-8 | CASSFTGTGVAEAFF | TGTGCCAGCAGCTTCACCGGGACAGGGGTGGCTGAAGCTTTCTTT
TRBJ2-3 | few | . | TRBV20-1 | CSAREPRASTDTQYF | TGCAGTGCTAGAGAACCTAGAGCGTCCACAGATACGCAGTATTTT
TRBJ2-7 | many | . | TRBV28 | CASTWYGGADYEQYF | TGTGCCAGCACCTGGTATGGGGGGGCGGACTACGAGCAGTACTTC
TRBJ2-7 | many | TRBD1 | TRBV11-2 | CASSVLGTEIYEQYF | TGTGCCAGCAGCGTCCTGGGGACAGAGATCTACGAGCAGTACTTC
TRBJ1-1 | many | . | TRBV5-1 | CASRLGREYEAFF | TGCGCCAGCAGATTGGGCAGGGAATATGAAGCTTTCTTT
TRBJ2-6 | many | TRBD2 | TRBV6-2/TRBV6-3 | CASMSAGAGANVLTF | TGTGCCAGCATGTCTGCGGGGGCTGGGGCCAACGTCCTGACTTTC
TRBJ2-5 | many | . | TRBV7-2 | CASSSYVETQYF | TGTGCCAGCAGCTCGTATGTAGAGACCCAGTACTTC
TRBJ1-3 | many | . | TRBV20-1 | CSAPGGGGSSSGNTIYF | TGCAGTGCCCCGGGGGGTGGGGGCTCCAGCTCTGGAAACACCATATATTTT
TRBJ2-3 | many | . | TRBV12-3/TRBV12-4 | CASSQRGGREGDTQYF | TGTGCCAGCAGTCAAAGGGGGGGGCGCGAGGGAGATACGCAGTATTTT
TRBJ2-7 | many | TRBD1 | TRBV29-1 | CSVAAGGYEQYF | TGCAGCGTTGCGGCAGGGGGCTACGAGCAGTACTTC